The 30 T cell receptor beta chains presented below share a single source sample, sequenced in a study of blood T cell repertoires in COVID-19. The protocol was immunoSEQ multiplex PCR, while the TCRdb copy is restricted to in-frame clones and leaves out a portion. The sample contains roughly 250,000 clones, 87% of which appear only once. The sequenced sample was peripheral blood. These receptors were taken from a woman aged 45-59 years with acute or convalescent COVID-19.

V is TRBV5-5 and J is TRBJ2-1; possibly TRBD2 for D (6 bases). Trimming took off 2 bases at V and 4 bases at J, with 13 bases between the two ends. The CDR3 spans 15 residues. Germline CDR1 is SGHKS and CDR2 is YYEKEE (reference sequence). The CDR3: CASSLSRDSYNEQFF. The CDR3 DNA reads TGTGCCAGCAGCTTATCCCGGGACTCTTACAATGAGCAGTTCTTC.

This clone came up once. The chain carries TRBV28 and TRBJ2-1; the D gene is possibly TRBD2 (5 bases). This CDR3 is built from 14 residues. V was clipped by 2 bases and J by 8 bases, with 13 bases between them. CDR1 MDHEN and CDR2 SYDVKM come from the germline V gene. The chain's CDR3 is CASSLRSIGDEQFF. In nucleotides, the CDR3 is TGTGCCAGCAGTTTACGTAGTATCGGGGATGAGCAGTTCTTC. Variable domain in full (rest from reference TRBV28 and TRBJ2-1): DVKVTQSSRYLVKRTGEKVFLECVQDMDHENMFWYRQDPGLGLRLIYFSYDVKMKEKGDIPEGYSVSREKKERFSLILESASTNQTSMYLCASSLRSIGDEQFFGPGTRLTVL.

CDR3 sequence: CASSTGTGVMRKLFF. The CDR3 bases are TGTGCCAGCAGTACCGGGACAGGCGTAATGAGGAAACTGTTTTTT. The rearrangement uses TRBV28 and TRBJ1-4; 8 bases align to TRBD1. The CDR3 loop spans 15 amino acids. CDR1 and CDR2 from the germline V gene are MDHEN and SYDVKM. The junction had 13 bases not matched to a gene; V was cut back by 5 bases and J by 11 bases.

The V gene is TRBV7-6, the J gene TRBJ2-7; D is possibly TRBD2 (5 bases). This CDR3 is 16 amino acids long. V was clipped by 1 base and J by 1 base, with 14 bases between them. Germline CDR1 reads SGHVS; CDR2 reads FNYEAQ. CDR3: CASSLGGGSSSYEQYF. As DNA, the CDR3 is TGTGCCAGCAGCTTAGGCGGCGGGTCATCGTCCTACGAGCAGTACTTC.

The rearrangement joins TRBV12-3 or TRBV12-4 to TRBJ2-7; D is ambiguous. V lost 3 bases and J 2 bases, leaving 5 bases between the germline ends. The CDR3 loop spans 12 amino acids. The CDR3 loop reads CASSFVPYEQYF. Here the CDR3 DNA reads TGTGCCAGCAGTTTCGTCCCCTACGAGCAGTACTTC.

V usage is TRBV5-1 and J usage is TRBJ2-1; 9 bases map to TRBD1. Germline CDR1 is SGHRS and CDR2 is YFSETQ. This CDR3 is 15 amino acids long. With V trimmed by 2 bases and J by 6 bases, 6 bases remained unmatched. CDR3 bases: TGCGCCAGCAGCTTACCCGGGACAGGGCGCAATGAGCAGTTCTTC. This translates into CASSLPGTGRNEQFF.

J is TRBJ1-2 and V is TRBV3-1 (or the pseudogene TRBV3-2); tentative D call: TRBD1 (6 bases). Germline CDR1 LGHDT, CDR2 YNNKEL (reference sequence). Trimming left V 3 bases short and J 4 bases short, with 12 bases between. CDR3 length equals 14 residues. CDR3 in DNA: TGTGCCAGCAGCCAGTTCAGCAGGGGCTATGGCTACACCTTC. It encodes CASSQFSRGYGYTF.

J is TRBJ1-1 and V is TRBV6-5, with unresolved D. Per germline, CDR1 MNHEY and CDR2 SVGAGI. This CDR3 is 14 amino acids long. V dropped 3 bases and J dropped 4 bases, with 12 bases sitting between them. The CDR3 spells CASSYEGRITEAFF. The DNA for the CDR3 is TGTGCCAGCAGTTATGAGGGTCGTATCACTGAAGCTTTCTTT.

The count of this clone is one. The chain carries TRBV7-8 and TRBJ1-4; 10 nucleotides match TRBD1. J lost 5 bases, V lost 5 bases, and 5 bases had no gene match. Germline CDR1 SGHVS, CDR2 FQNEAQ. CDR3 length: 15 residues. CDR3 residues: CASSTRDRGNEKLFF. The CDR3 DNA is TGTGCCAGCAGCACAAGGGACAGGGGAAATGAAAAACTGTTTTTT.

The rearrangement joins TRBV5-1 to TRBJ1-6; unclear D gene. V lost 4 bases and J lost 9, with 11 bases in between. Germline V lookup: CDR1 SGHRS, CDR2 YFSETQ. CDR3 size: 13 residues. The CDR3 DNA reads as TGCGCCAGCAGCAAGGGAGATGGTTCACCCCTCCACTTT. Encoded protein: CASSKGDGSPLHF.

The V and J genes are TRBV18 and TRBJ2-1, with 14 bases lining up with TRBD2. Germline V gene sequence: CDR1 KGHSH, CDR2 LQKENI. After removal of 3 bases from V and 7 bases from J, the junction contained 5 bases not matched to a gene. This CDR3 is 16 amino acids long. CDR3 bases: TGTGCCAGCTCACCCGGACTAGCGGGAGGAAGTAATGAGCAGTTCTTC. This translates into CASSPGLAGGSNEQFF.

This clone was seen just once. The chain employs TRBV7-2 and TRBJ2-4; TRBD2 agrees at 9 bases. From germline, CDR1 is SGHTA and CDR2 FQGNSA. Trimming cost V 5 bases and J 3 bases; bases outside gene matches: 2. CDR3 length: 14 amino acids. DNA of the CDR3: TGTGCCAGCAGCCCGCGGGAGGGCAAAAACATTCAGTACTTC. It translates to CASSPREGKNIQYF. Full variable domain (missing parts from reference TRBV7-2 and TRBJ2-4): GAGVSQSPSNKVTEKGKDVELRCDPISGHTALYWYRQSLGQGLEFLIYFQGNSAPDKSGLPSDRFSAERTGGSVSTLTIQRTQQEDSAVYLCASSPREGKNIQYFGAGTRLSVL.

This clone was recorded once. One junction end disagrees with the germline gene, perhaps due to a read error. The CDR3 spells CASSEGGNNEQFF. The CDR3 coding sequence is TGTGCCAGCAGCGAAGGAGGGAACAATGAGCAGTTCTTC. The V call is TRBV6-1, the J call TRBJ2-1; weak D call: TRBD2 (6 bases). CDR3 length equals 13 residues. CDR1 and CDR2 (germline): MNHNS, SASEGT.

The rearrangement joins TRBV11-2 to TRBJ1-5; TRBD1 agrees at 9 bases. This CDR3 is 15 amino acids long. The ends lost 5 bases at V and 7 bases at J; junction bases unmatched: 9. CDR1 is SGHAT, CDR2 FQNNGV, per germline. Written as DNA, the CDR3 is TGTGCCAGCAGCCCCTCGGGACAGGGAAGGCAGCCCCAGCATTTT. This codes for CASSPSGQGRQPQHF.

This chain connects TRBV5-4 to TRBJ2-1, with 7 bases that match TRBD1. CDR3 size: 15 residues. In germline, CDR1 is SGHNT, CDR2 YYREEE (reference sequence). V dropped 4 bases and J dropped 9; count of bases not matched to a gene: 13. The CDR3 is CASSAGGRGPIEQFF. The CDR3 coding sequence is TGTGCCAGCAGCGCAGGGGGTAGGGGTCCGATTGAGCAGTTCTTC. Full variable domain (missing parts from reference TRBV5-4 and TRBJ2-1): ETGVTQSPTHLIKTRGQQVTLRCSSQSGHNTVSWYQQALGQGPQFIFQYYREEENGRGNFPPRFSGLQFPNYSSELNVNALELDDSALYLCASSAGGRGPIEQFFGPGTRLTVL.

The chain recombines TRBV19 with TRBJ2-3, with 7 bases that match TRBD2. Germline V CDR1 and CDR2: LNHDA, SQIVND (reference sequence). The CDR3 contains 17 residues. The ends lost 6 bases at V and 1 base at J; junction bases unmatched: 13. The DNA for the CDR3 is TGTGCCAGTAGCCTCCATGGGGGGGAGTGGGGCACAGATACGCAGTATTTT. Its protein product is CASSLHGGEWGTDTQYF.

The chain combines TRBV7-3 with TRBJ1-1; 7 bases agree with TRBD1. The V segment lost 3 bases and the J segment 1 base; nucleotides outside the gene matches: 8. In germline, CDR1 is SGHTA, CDR2 FQGTGA. The CDR3 extends over 16 amino acids. CDR3: CASSFSGGTANTEAFF. The CDR3 DNA reads as TGTGCCAGCAGCTTTTCGGGTGGGACAGCGAACACTGAAGCTTTCTTT.

The gene calls are TRBV24-1 and TRBJ1-5; TRBD1 aligns across 9 bases. V was pared by 4 bases and J by 3 bases, with 6 bases of the junction left unmatched. This CDR3 contains 16 residues. Per the germline V gene, CDR1 is KGHDR and CDR2 is SFDVKD. Here the CDR3 reads CATSEPGTGINQPQHF. CDR3 bases: TGTGCCACCAGTGAACCCGGGACAGGGATCAATCAGCCCCAGCATTTT.

The J gene is TRBJ1-1, the V gene TRBV7-9, with TRBD1 matching 8 bases. The CDR3 runs 14 residues. Germline V gene sequence: CDR1 SEHNR, CDR2 FQNEAQ (reference sequence). The J segment lost 4 bases and the V segment lost 4 bases, leaving 5 bases of the junction unmatched. The CDR3 reads CASSYDRGSTEAFF. CDR3 nucleotides: TGTGCCAGCAGCTATGACAGGGGAAGCACTGAAGCTTTCTTT.

The rearrangement links TRBV24-1 to TRBJ2-3, with a tentative D call TRBD1 (5 bases). The CDR3 consists of 14 residues. In germline, CDR1 is KGHDR, CDR2 SFDVKD. The ends were cut back, 5 bases at V and 4 bases at J, with 12 bases in the middle. In nucleotides, the CDR3 is TGTGCCACCAGTGTCTATGAAGGGGCAGATACGCAGTATTTT. Its translation is CATSVYEGADTQYF.

V gene TRBV28 combines with J gene TRBJ1-6; D might be TRBD1 (6 bases). This CDR3 comprises 15 residues. CDR1 and CDR2 from the germline V gene are MDHEN and SYDVKM. CDR3 region: CASSGGSSYNSPLHF. DNA for the CDR3: TGTGCTTCCAGTGGGGGCAGCTCCTATAATTCACCCCTCCACTTT.

The chain recombines TRBV7-2 with TRBJ2-3; 9 bases match TRBD2. The length of the CDR3 is 15 residues. The junction had 1 base not matched to a gene; V was cut back by 3 bases and J by 0 bases. Germline V gives CDR1 SGHTA, CDR2 FQGNSA. This CDR3 reads CASSFTSGSTDTQYF. The CDR3 bases are TGTGCCAGCAGCTTTACTAGCGGGAGCACAGATACGCAGTATTTT. The whole variable domain, remainder taken from reference TRBV7-2 and TRBJ2-3, is GAGVSQSPSNKVTEKGKDVELRCDPISGHTALYWYRQSLGQGLEFLIYFQGNSAPDKSGLPSDRFSAERTGGSVSTLTIQRTQQEDSAVYLCASSFTSGSTDTQYFGPGTRLTVL.

This clone is a singleton in its sample. The chain couples TRBV20-1 to TRBJ1-1, with a possible D match to TRBD1 (6 bases). CDR1 is DFQATT and CDR2 is SNEGSKA in the germline V gene (reference sequence). The length of the CDR3 is 16 residues. With 3 bases removed from V and 1 base from J, the gap between germline ends came to 18 bases. The CDR3 region is CSASGTKGLGNTEAFF. The CDR3, as DNA: TGCAGTGCTAGTGGGACAAAGGGGCTGGGGAACACTGAAGCTTTCTTT.

The chain is built from TRBV2 and TRBJ2-7, with TRBD1 identical over 7 bases. Germline lookup yields CDR1 SNHLY and CDR2 FYNNEI. Trimming cost V 6 bases and J 0 bases; bases outside gene matches: 8. There are 15 residues in the CDR3. The CDR3 region has the DNA TGTGCCAGCAGCTTACCACAGGGGCCCTCCTACGAGCAGTACTTC. Its translation: CASSLPQGPSYEQYF.

V gene TRBV18 combines with J gene TRBJ2-6, with 13 bases aligning to TRBD2. This CDR3 contains 19 residues. V trimming: 1 base; J trimming: 0 bases; junction bases outside the gene matches: 3. Germline V CDR1 and CDR2: KGHSH, LQKENI. CDR3 nucleotide sequence: TGTGCCAGCTCACCACTTGGACTAGCGGGAGTCTCTGGGGCCAACGTCCTGACTTTC. Its protein is CASSPLGLAGVSGANVLTF.

V is TRBV9 and J is TRBJ1-5; 9 bases agree with TRBD1. This CDR3 comprises 13 residues. The V segment lost 7 bases and the J segment 8 bases; nucleotides outside the gene matches: 7. The germline CDR1 and CDR2 sequences are SGDLS and YYNGEE. CDR3 amino acids: CASGGTGFKPQHF. The CDR3 DNA reads as TGTGCCAGCGGAGGGACAGGGTTTAAGCCCCAGCATTTT.

V and J are TRBV28 and TRBJ2-7; 7 bases map to TRBD1. Per the germline V gene, CDR1 is MDHEN and CDR2 is SYDVKM. After removal of 6 bases from V and 7 bases from J, the junction contained 6 bases not matched to a gene. There are 12 residues in the CDR3. The CDR3 DNA is TGTGCCAGCAGATCCAGGGGGAGTGAGCAGTACTTC. Amino acid sequence: CASRSRGSEQYF.

The rearrangement uses TRBV13 and TRBJ1-6; no reliable D call. Trimming left V 2 bases short and J 9 bases short, with 11 bases between. Germline values: CDR1 PRHDT, CDR2 FYEKMQ (reference sequence). This CDR3 has 14 residues. The CDR3 sequence: CASSLSARISPLHF. For the CDR3, the DNA is TGTGCCAGCAGCTTATCAGCGCGTATTTCACCCCTCCACTTT.

This chain uses TRBV15 with TRBJ1-2; tentatively, D is TRBD1 (5 bases). V was shortened by 0 bases and J by 8 bases, with 16 bases between the two germline ends. The CDR3 spans 15 residues. Germline CDR1 is LNHNV and CDR2 is YYDKDF (reference sequence). CDR3 in amino acids: CATSRDSGGGGGYTF. CDR3 coding DNA: TGTGCCACCAGCAGAGATTCTGGCGGGGGAGGAGGCTACACCTTC.

The chain has TRBV5-1 and TRBJ2-7, with a possible D match to TRBD1 (6 bases). Per germline, CDR1 SGHRS and CDR2 YFSETQ. Trimming removed 3 bases from V and 0 bases from J, with 13 bases in between. The CDR3 length is 15 residues. CDR3 protein: CASSYQWGPSYEQYF. The DNA for the CDR3 is TGCGCCAGCAGCTACCAGTGGGGGCCCTCCTACGAGCAGTACTTC.